This T cell receptor beta chain was captured in a study of T cells in Graves' hyperthyroidism and ophthalmopathy. General study findings and limits: Among thyroid clonotypes expanded above 0.001, most also appeared in blood. Model predictions of ophthalmopathy came a median approximately 6.5 months before onset.

The V gene lost 2 bases and the J gene lost 7 bases, with 15 bases spanning the gap. The CDR3 has 15 amino acids. Germline V gene data show CDR1 as SGHDN and CDR2 as FVKESK. Notes on this clonotype: Its target is not known.

Together with thyroid ultrasound, orbital computed tomography, serum thyroxine and TRAb, clinical symptoms were used for diagnoses. Authors of the study amplified TCR beta CDR3 regions from RNA transcripts. With the HTBI primer set, the TCR CDR3 went through a first round of RT-PCR. TCRdb re-analysed the multiplex PCR reads in MiXCR, keeping a single row per CDR3 protein. This sample has hundreds of thousands of distinct CDR3 sequences, with roughly 21% found just once. The genes are TRBV14 and TRBJ2-1; D ambiguous. The sample comprised blood. The sequence was obtained from a man aged 35 to 55 with Graves' ophthalmopathy. CDR3 sequence reads: CASSQSAASWNEQFF. In DNA, the CDR3 is TGTGCCAGCAGCCAATCTGCGGCAAGTTGGAATGAGCAGTTCTTC.